This entry lists 31 T cell receptor beta chains sequenced from one sample in a study of shared clonotypes between healthy human individuals. Profiling relied on immunoSEQ multiplex PCR, and the TCRdb table lists in-frame clones only, not all of them. The table has about 1 million clones, about 77% seen once. Sample: memory CD4+ T cells sorted from blood. Indicated subset: CD45RA-negative fraction. These TCRs come from a man between 18 and 35 years old in good health.

The chain recombines TRBV7-2 with TRBJ1-6, with 8 bases fitting TRBD1. Germline V CDR1 and CDR2: SGHTA, FQGNSA. This CDR3 has 15 amino acids. Trimming at V came to 3 bases and at J to 7 bases, leaving 5 bases not matched to a gene. In nucleotides, the CDR3 is TGTGCCAGCAGCTTGCGGACAGGGTCAAATTCACCCCTCCACTTT. Translating gives CASSLRTGSNSPLHF. Supplemented by reference TRBV7-2 and TRBJ1-6, the full variable domain reads GAGVSQSPSNKVTEKGKDVELRCDPISGHTALYWYRQSLGQGLEFLIYFQGNSAPDKSGLPSDRFSAERTGGSVSTLTIQRTQQEDSAVYLCASSLRTGSNSPLHFGNGTRLTVT.

This clone was observed once. The V gene is TRBV5-4, the J gene TRBJ2-7, with 7 bases identical to TRBD2. The CDR3 length is 12 residues. Germline assignment: CDR1 SGHNT and CDR2 YYREEE (reference sequence). Germline trimming cut 7 bases from V and 3 bases from J; bases unmatched to any gene: 4. As DNA, the CDR3 is TGTGCCAGCGGCCCTAGCGGCTACGAGCAGTACTTC. Translation gives CASGPSGYEQYF.

This chain connects TRBV15 to TRBJ1-5; D gene uncertain. Germline V lookup: CDR1 LNHNV, CDR2 YYDKDF (reference sequence). This CDR3 contains 15 residues. V shed 6 bases and J shed 1 base, with 13 bases lying between them. The CDR3 DNA follows: TGTGCCACCAGGTCTGGGTGGGGAAGCAATCAGCCCCAGCATTTT. It yields the protein CATRSGWGSNQPQHF.

The CDR3 reads CASSSTEAEAFF. The CDR3 DNA follows: TGTGCCAGCAGCTCGACAGAGGCTGAAGCTTTCTTT. The chain is built from TRBV6-5 and TRBJ1-1, with a possible D match to TRBD1 (5 bases). With 6 bases removed from V and 6 bases from J, the gap between germline ends came to 11 bases. This CDR3 contains 12 residues. Germline V gene sequence: CDR1 MNHEY, CDR2 SVGAGI.

The chain couples TRBV30 to TRBJ2-1; 10 bases agree with TRBD1. The germline V gene has CDR1 GTSNPN and CDR2 SVGIG (reference sequence). J gave up 7 bases and V 4 bases, and 4 bases lay outside the gene matches. The length of the CDR3 is 13 residues. CDR3 sequence: CAWTGQGGNEQFF. In nucleotides, the CDR3 is TGTGCCTGGACTGGACAGGGGGGGAATGAGCAGTTCTTC.

This chain uses TRBV29-1 with TRBJ2-7; unclear D gene. With 0 bases removed from V and 3 bases from J, the gap between germline ends came to 9 bases. CDR1 is SQVTM and CDR2 is ANQGSEA in the germline V gene. There are 13 residues in the CDR3. This CDR3 reads CSVEESGGYEQYF. The DNA for the CDR3 is TGCAGCGTTGAAGAGTCGGGCGGCTACGAGCAGTACTTC.

The chain combines TRBV18 with TRBJ1-4, with 7 bases aligning to TRBD1. From germline, CDR1 is KGHSH and CDR2 LQKENI. This CDR3 has 15 residues. The V gene end was trimmed by 5 bases and the J gene end by 0 bases; junction bases not matched to a gene: 3. The CDR3 protein is CASSEGAATNEKLFF. The DNA for the CDR3 is TGTGCCAGCTCAGAGGGGGCTGCAACTAATGAAAAACTGTTTTTT.

J is TRBJ2-1 and V is TRBV7-2, with TRBD2 matching over 8 bases. The CDR3 covers 16 residues. V was pared by 1 base and J by 4 bases, with 6 bases of the junction left unmatched. Germline loops: CDR1 SGHTA, CDR2 FQGNSA. CDR3 loop: CASSLGSGGQYNEQFF. CDR3 sequence (DNA): TGTGCCAGCAGCTTAGGGAGCGGGGGCCAATACAATGAGCAGTTCTTC.

The V gene is TRBV11-2, the J gene TRBJ2-2; D may match TRBD1 or TRBD2 (6 bases each). Germline V CDR1 and CDR2: SGHAT, FQNNGV. V was pared by 1 base and J by 7 bases, with 13 bases between. There are 15 residues in the CDR3. Written as DNA, the CDR3 is TGTGCCAGCAGCTTAGCCGGGGGCGCGGGCGGGGAGCTGTTTTTT. Translation: CASSLAGGAGGELFF.

V usage is TRBV5-1 and J usage is TRBJ1-1, with D perhaps matching TRBD1 (5 bases). From germline, CDR1 is SGHRS and CDR2 YFSETQ. The CDR3 loop spans 13 amino acids. V dropped 5 bases and J dropped 8 bases, with 16 bases sitting between them. CDR3 coding DNA: TGCGCCAGCAGAAGGGGACCCTTAGGAGAAGCTTTCTTT. Amino acids: CASRRGPLGEAFF.

Turning to this clone: This specimen includes other DNA sequences encoding the same CDR3. V usage is TRBV5-1 and J usage is TRBJ2-2, with 9 bases identical to TRBD1. V lost 4 bases to trimming and J lost 5 bases; unmatched junction nucleotides: 9. CDR3 length equals 16 residues. The germline V gene has CDR1 SGHRS and CDR2 YFSETQ. Written as DNA, the CDR3 is TGCGCCAGCAGCCCTCCGGGACAGGGTCGAACCGGGGAGCTGTTTTTT. Translated, it gives CASSPPGQGRTGELFF.

The gene calls are TRBV7-9 and TRBJ1-1; D remains unclear. The V end lost 3 bases, the J end lost 7 bases, and 15 bases lay between the germline ends. CDR3 size: 14 residues. The germline gives CDR1 SEHNR, CDR2 FQNEAQ (reference sequence). The CDR3 DNA follows: TGTGCCAGCAGCTTTCCCACAAATACGGGTGAAGCTTTCTTT. It specifies CASSFPTNTGEAFF.

This clone was recorded a few times. This chain joins TRBV30 and TRBJ2-1, with 14 bases fitting TRBD2. V lost 3 bases and J lost 6; bases outside the gene matches: 13. CDR1 GTSNPN and CDR2 SVGIG come from the germline V gene (reference sequence). The CDR3 has 18 residues. The CDR3 protein is CAWSVTGTSGSRGNEQFF. The CDR3, as DNA: TGTGCCTGGAGCGTCACCGGGACTAGCGGGAGCCGGGGCAATGAGCAGTTCTTC.

J is TRBJ2-4 and V is TRBV5-8, with 9 nucleotides matching TRBD1. The germline V gene has CDR1 SGHTS and CDR2 YDEGEE. The CDR3 has 14 amino acids. V was pared by 4 bases and J by 9 bases, with 8 bases of the junction left unmatched. The CDR3 sequence: CASSPRTGVTIQYF. The CDR3 DNA sequence: TGTGCCAGCAGCCCGAGGACAGGGGTGACCATTCAGTACTTC.

This chain connects TRBV6-5 to TRBJ1-1, with 8 bases matching TRBD1. The CDR3 sequence is 13 residues long. With V trimmed by 6 bases and J by 4 bases, 4 bases remained unmatched. The germline CDR1 and CDR2 sequences are MNHEY and SVGAGI. The CDR3, as DNA: TGTGCCAGCAGCAACGACAGGGGCACTGAAGCTTTCTTT. Protein: CASSNDRGTEAFF.

This clone appeared once. V is TRBV10-3 and J is TRBJ2-3, with a tentative D call TRBD2 (6 bases). Germline-derived CDR1 and CDR2 are ENHRY and SYGVKD. This CDR3 spans 15 amino acids. V was trimmed by 4 bases and J by 4 bases, leaving 15 bases between them. The CDR3 DNA is TGTGCCATCAGTGGGGACGGAGGGGTCGCAGATACGCAGTATTTT. This codes for CAISGDGGVADTQYF.

CDR3 coding DNA: TGTGCCAGCAGCTTAGAAACGGGAAGTCGGTTCTTC. Translating it yields CASSLETGSRFF. The rearrangement uses TRBV7-9 and TRBJ2-1; TRBD2 might be the D (5 bases). Trimming shortened V by 1 base and J by 15 bases, and 13 bases separated the two germline ends. The germline CDR1 and CDR2 sequences are SEHNR and FQNEAQ (reference sequence). The CDR3 extends over 12 amino acids.

The rearrangement uses TRBV6-1 and TRBJ2-3; D remains unclear. CDR3 length: 13 residues. Looked up from germline, CDR1 is MNHNS and CDR2 is SASEGT. Deletions cut 6 bases from V and 4 bases from J, with 11 bases between. The CDR3 DNA follows: TGTGCCAGCAGGCCCTCCGGAGCAGATACGCAGTATTTT. Its translation: CASRPSGADTQYF.

J is TRBJ2-3 and V is TRBV30; weak D call: TRBD2 (5 bases). The germline CDR1 and CDR2 sequences are GTSNPN and SVGIG (reference sequence). This CDR3 is 14 amino acids long. Trimming stripped 1 base from V and 4 bases from J, with 12 bases between. CDR3 loop: CAWSAGIGADTQYF. The CDR3 DNA reads as TGTGCCTGGAGTGCCGGTATCGGGGCAGATACGCAGTATTTT.

The chain has TRBV4-1 and TRBJ1-3; weak D call: TRBD1 (5 bases). This CDR3 contains 17 residues. CDR1 is MGHRA and CDR2 is YSYEKL in the germline V gene. The V gene lost 1 base and the J gene lost 5 bases, with 18 bases spanning the gap. The CDR3 DNA sequence: TGCGCCAGCAGCCAAGTAGCACAGTCCCAGGGCAGAAACACCATATATTTT. This encodes CASSQVAQSQGRNTIYF.

This clone was seen only a few times. This sequence joins TRBV11-2 and TRBJ1-1; 7 nucleotides match TRBD1. This CDR3 region has 13 residues. The germline CDR1 and CDR2 sequences are SGHAT and FQNNGV. Unmatched junction bases numbered 11, after V lost 5 bases and J lost 11 bases. The CDR3 coding sequence is TGTGCCAGCAGCCCCCGACAGGGTCTGTCTGCTTTCTTT. Translation: CASSPRQGLSAFF.

The rearrangement joins TRBV15 to TRBJ1-2, with D possibly TRBD1 on 5 matching bases. Germline CDR1 LNHNV, CDR2 YYDKDF (reference sequence). This CDR3 contains 13 residues. Trimming removed 5 bases at V and 8 bases at J, with 15 bases between. The CDR3 DNA sequence: TGTGCCACCAGCTCCCAGGGTGGCGGGGGCTACACCTTC. The encoded protein is CATSSQGGGGYTF.

The CDR3 nucleotides are TGTGCCAGTAGTATACGACTAGCATTGGCACTATCCTACGAGCAGTACTTC. Translating gives CASSIRLALALSYEQYF. The chain couples TRBV19 to TRBJ2-7, with 7 bases fitting TRBD2. The CDR3 runs to 17 residues. Trimming at V came to 2 bases and at J to 1 base, leaving 11 bases not matched to a gene. Per the germline V gene, CDR1 is LNHDA and CDR2 is SQIVND (reference sequence). Combining the CDR3 with reference TRBV19 and TRBJ2-7 gives the whole variable domain DGGITQSPKYLFRKEGQNVTLSCEQNLNHDAMYWYRQDPGQGLRLIYYSQIVNDFQKGDIAEGYSVSREKKESFPLTVTSAQKNPTAFYLCASSIRLALALSYEQYFGPGTRLTVT.

V gene TRBV18 combines with J gene TRBJ1-2, with D maybe TRBD1 (5 bases). Germline V gene sequence: CDR1 KGHSH, CDR2 LQKENI. The CDR3 consists of 15 residues. The germline V and J ends were trimmed by 0 bases and 2 bases, with 10 bases remaining between them. The CDR3 nucleotides read TGTGCCAGCTCACCACCGGCTTCAGGGAACTATGGCTACACCTTC. Its translation: CASSPPASGNYGYTF.

The rearrangement joins TRBV4-2 to TRBJ2-5, with D unresolved. CDR3 size: 14 residues. V lost 1 base to trimming and J lost 5 bases, with 11 bases between them. Germline V gives CDR1 LGHNA, CDR2 YNFKEQ. DNA of the CDR3: TGTGCCAGCAGCCAAGGTGGCACATCGGAGACCCAGTACTTC. Translating gives CASSQGGTSETQYF.

This clone was detected only a few times. Other DNA sequences within the sample encode an identical CDR3. The V gene is TRBV5-1, the J gene TRBJ1-3; D gene uncertain. The length of the CDR3 is 16 residues. CDR1 and CDR2 from the germline V gene are SGHRS and YFSETQ. Trimming stripped 0 bases from V and 0 bases from J, with 10 bases between. This chain's CDR3 is CASSLGVPSSGNTIYF. The CDR3 DNA sequence: TGCGCCAGCAGCTTGGGGGTACCAAGCTCTGGAAACACCATATATTTT.

There are a few counts of this clone. The chain carries TRBV19 and TRBJ1-3, with D unresolved. The V and J ends lost 3 bases and 7 bases respectively, with 13 bases between them. The germline CDR1 and CDR2 sequences are LNHDA and SQIVND (reference sequence). The CDR3 spans 14 residues. The CDR3: CASSMEIRRNTIYF. DNA for the CDR3: TGTGCCAGTAGTATGGAAATTCGGCGGAACACCATATATTTT.

V and J are TRBV2 and TRBJ1-2; D unresolved. This CDR3 comprises 13 residues. Per the germline V gene, CDR1 is SNHLY and CDR2 is FYNNEI. V was shortened by 4 bases and J by 4 bases, with 10 bases between the two germline ends. CDR3 nucleotide sequence: TGTGCCAGCAGTGGAGAAAGCTCCTATGGCTACACCTTC. Amino acids: CASSGESSYGYTF.

Regarding this clone: Other DNA sequences in this sample translate to the same CDR3. The chain is built from TRBV5-4 and TRBJ2-7, with D possibly matching TRBD2 (7 bases). The CDR3 length is 15 residues. V lost 4 bases and J 4 bases, leaving 18 bases between the germline ends. Germline assignment: CDR1 SGHNT and CDR2 YYREEE (reference sequence). The CDR3 sequence: CASSPGGGGPYEQYF. The CDR3 bases are TGTGCCAGCAGCCCTGGAGGGGGGGGACCGTACGAGCAGTACTTC.

This clone was recorded a few times. The chain joins TRBV29-1 to TRBJ2-5, with 10 bases identical to TRBD1. From germline, CDR1 is SQVTM and CDR2 ANQGSEA. The V and J ends lost 7 bases and 4 bases, in that order; junction bases with no gene match: 9. The length of the CDR3 is 14 residues. The CDR3 region is CSAPATGGSETQYF. In DNA form, the CDR3 reads TGCAGCGCACCCGCGACAGGGGGCTCAGAGACCCAGTACTTC.

This sequence joins TRBV7-9 and TRBJ1-2; D is undetermined. The V gene lost 1 base and the J gene lost 0 bases, with 9 bases spanning the gap. CDR1 and CDR2 from the germline V gene are SEHNR and FQNEAQ (reference sequence). The CDR3 is 15 amino acids. This CDR3 reads CASSLVGLANYGYTF. CDR3 DNA sequence: TGTGCCAGCAGCTTAGTGGGTCTCGCTAACTATGGCTACACCTTC.